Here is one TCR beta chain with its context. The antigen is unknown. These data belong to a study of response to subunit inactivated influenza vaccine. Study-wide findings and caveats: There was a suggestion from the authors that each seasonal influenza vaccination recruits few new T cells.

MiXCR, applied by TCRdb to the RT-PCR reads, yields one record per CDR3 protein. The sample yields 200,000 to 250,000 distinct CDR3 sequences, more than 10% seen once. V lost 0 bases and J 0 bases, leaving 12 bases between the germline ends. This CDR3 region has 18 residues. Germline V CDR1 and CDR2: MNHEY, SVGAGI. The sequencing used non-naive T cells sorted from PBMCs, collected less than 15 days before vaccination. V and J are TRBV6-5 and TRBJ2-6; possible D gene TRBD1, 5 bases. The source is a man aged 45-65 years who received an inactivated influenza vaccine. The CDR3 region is CASSYSSGSHSGANVLTF. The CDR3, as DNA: TGTGCCAGCAGTTACTCGTCAGGGTCCCACTCTGGGGCCAACGTCCTGACTTTC.